This T cell receptor beta chain was identified during a study of CD8+CD57+ T cells in acquired aplastic anemia (dated by TCRdb to 2017 to 2018). Regarding the complete study: A mean of approximately 3 ug of DNA, ranging from roughly 0.18 to 30 ug, was extracted from sorted CD4+ and CD8+ cells. Healthy donor samples averaged about 9.8 million reads for CD4+ and under 14 million for CD8+ cells. What the authors observed across the whole study: Patients and healthy controls showed no significant difference in CD8+ Simpson's diversity (P=0.060). Around 30 CD8+ CDR3 sequences were shared between patients and controls but appeared highly expressed in patients and within their immunodominant clones.

Points on this clonotype: There is no known antigen for this receptor. Per-nucleotide qualities are absent, and no much larger clonotype sits a single base away.

Genomic DNA was used as template for profiling of TCR beta VDJ combinations and CDR3 sequences. An Illumina HiSeq 2000 was the platform used for TCR repertoire sequencing. In the original analysis: TRBV/TRBJ rearrangement plots, CDR3 size and DJ length profiles, and Simpson's diversity index were used to evaluate the repertoires. The most abundant DNA sequence in the deep sequencing data was defined as the immunodominant clone. CDR3 amino acid sequences were screened for sharing across subjects and compared with published repertoires and the VDJdb database. Clones were called with MiXCR by TCRdb after fastp trimmed the public reads at Q25, and only in-frame beta chains were retained. Rows merge per CDR3 protein into single entries with the most common DNA and genes. The authors' filters were not applied to this entry. Within this sample are roughly 64,000 distinct CDR3 sequences, with 50% to 70% of them counted one time only. The top ten clones comprise 2% to 3% of the sample.

Looking up the germline V gene (reference sequence) yields CDR1 LNHNV and CDR2 YYDKDF. The CDR3 contains 14 residues, cysteine and phenylalanine counted. Only the CDR3 portion is preserved as DNA: 42 bases, with reading frame beginning at the first base. Cut back by 5 bases and 1 base, the V and J ends lie 11 bases apart. In the study, sorted CD4+ and CD8+ blood T cells from patients with severe aplastic anemia and from healthy subjects underwent deep sequencing of TCR repertoires. Ficoll-Paque density gradient centrifugation was used to isolate peripheral blood mononuclear cells. Before DNA was extracted, CD4+ and CD8+ T cells were sorted using either FACS or magnetic beads.

This sequence originates from a human donor in good health, serving as a control. This sequence uses TRBV15 and TRBJ1-1, and possibly TRBD1, on 5 matching bases. Sequences were obtained from sorted CD4+, CD8+, or CD8+CD57+ T cells (not recorded which) from PBMCs. Here the CDR3 is given as CATSGGETNTEAFF. In nucleotide form, the sequence is TGTGCCACCAGCGGAGGGGAGACGAACACTGAAGCTTTCTTT.